This record looks at one TCR beta chain sequence and its context. This entry comes from a study of blood T cell repertoires in COVID-19. The CDR3 is 18 amino acids. Between the trimmed V and J ends, which lost 3 bases and 0 bases, there was a span of 19 bases. Germline V gives CDR1 SGHNT, CDR2 YYREEE (reference sequence). Generated by immunoSEQ multiplex PCR, the TCRdb table keeps only in-frame clones and is missing some. The sample holds some 58,000 clones, almost 95% seen once. The clonotype comes from a man aged 50 to 60 with active COVID-19. The chain carries TRBV5-4 and TRBJ2-4; tentatively, D is TRBD2 (7 bases). Material for sequencing was peripheral blood. CDR3: CASSSPLGGASAKNIQYF. CDR3 DNA: TGTGCCAGCAGCTCACCCTTGGGGGGGGCTTCAGCCAAAAACATTCAGTACTTC. Based on the CDR3 plus reference TRBV5-4 and TRBJ2-4, the full variable domain is ETGVTQSPTHLIKTRGQQVTLRCSSQSGHNTVSWYQQALGQGPQFIFQYYREEENGRGNFPPRFSGLQFPNYSSELNVNALELDDSALYLCASSSPLGGASAKNIQYFGAGTRLSVL.